This T cell receptor beta chain was observed in a study of blood T cell repertoires in COVID-19. This clone was picked up one time. Trimming removed 3 bases from V and 1 base from J, with 15 bases in between. This CDR3 comprises 16 residues. Germline CDR1 and CDR2: SGHKS and YYEKEE (reference sequence). Assay: immunoSEQ multiplex PCR; the TCRdb copy retains only in-frame clones and omits some. The sample shows under 300,000 clones, roughly nine tenths of them seen only once. The receptor was derived from a man in his 60s with acute or convalescent COVID-19. What was sequenced was peripheral blood. This chain connects TRBV5-5 to TRBJ2-3; a weak D match, TRBD1 (6 bases). Written as DNA, the CDR3 is TGTGCCAGCAGCTCCTCGGTGGGGGCGCGCACAGATACGCAGTATTTT. Translating it yields CASSSSVGARTDTQYF.